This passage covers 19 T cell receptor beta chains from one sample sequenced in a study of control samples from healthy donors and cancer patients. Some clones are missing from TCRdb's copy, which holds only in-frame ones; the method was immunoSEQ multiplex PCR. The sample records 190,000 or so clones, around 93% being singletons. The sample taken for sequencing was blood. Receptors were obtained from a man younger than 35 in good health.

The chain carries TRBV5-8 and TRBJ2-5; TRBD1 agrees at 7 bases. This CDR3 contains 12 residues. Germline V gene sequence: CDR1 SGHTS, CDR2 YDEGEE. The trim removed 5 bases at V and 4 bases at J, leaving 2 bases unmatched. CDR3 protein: CASRQGIETQYF. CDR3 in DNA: TGTGCCAGCAGACAGGGGATAGAGACCCAGTACTTC.

The CDR3 DNA is TGTGCCAGCAGCTTAGCCCCGGGACAGGTCAACTATGGCTACACCTTC. Protein: CASSLAPGQVNYGYTF. This chain links TRBV7-2 with TRBJ1-2; TRBD1 aligns across 8 bases. CDR3 length: 16 amino acids. V lost 0 bases and J lost 2; bases outside the gene matches: 5. Germline CDR1 reads SGHTA; CDR2 reads FQGNSA. The full variable domain, completed using reference TRBV7-2 and TRBJ1-2, is GAGVSQSPSNKVTEKGKDVELRCDPISGHTALYWYRQSLGQGLEFLIYFQGNSAPDKSGLPSDRFSAERTGGSVSTLTIQRTQQEDSAVYLCASSLAPGQVNYGYTFGSGTRLTVV.

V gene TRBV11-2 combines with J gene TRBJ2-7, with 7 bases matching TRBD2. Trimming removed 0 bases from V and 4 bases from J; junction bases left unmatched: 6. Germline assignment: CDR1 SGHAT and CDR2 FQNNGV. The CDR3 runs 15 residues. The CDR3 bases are TGTGCCAGCAGCTTAGATCGGACTAGAGGATACGAGCAGTACTTC. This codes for CASSLDRTRGYEQYF.

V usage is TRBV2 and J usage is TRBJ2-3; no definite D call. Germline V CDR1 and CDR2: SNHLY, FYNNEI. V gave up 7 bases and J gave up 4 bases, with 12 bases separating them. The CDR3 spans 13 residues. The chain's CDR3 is CASKVPIADTQYF. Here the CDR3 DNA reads TGTGCCAGCAAAGTCCCCATCGCAGATACGCAGTATTTT.

In DNA form, the CDR3 reads TGTGCCAGCTCACCTCAGACAGGGGGCCGGGGCTACACCTTC. It translates to CASSPQTGGRGYTF. The V call is TRBV18, the J call TRBJ1-2; 10 bases map to TRBD1. This CDR3 spans 14 amino acids. Germline values: CDR1 KGHSH, CDR2 LQKENI. With 3 bases clipped from V and 8 bases from J, the junction kept 6 bases outside the gene matches.

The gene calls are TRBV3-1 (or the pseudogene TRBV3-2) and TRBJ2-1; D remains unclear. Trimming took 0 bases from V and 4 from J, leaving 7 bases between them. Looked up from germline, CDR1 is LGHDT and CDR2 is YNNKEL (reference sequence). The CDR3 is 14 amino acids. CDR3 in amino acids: CASSQDPDYNEQFF. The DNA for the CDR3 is TGTGCCAGCAGCCAAGACCCCGATTACAATGAGCAGTTCTTC.

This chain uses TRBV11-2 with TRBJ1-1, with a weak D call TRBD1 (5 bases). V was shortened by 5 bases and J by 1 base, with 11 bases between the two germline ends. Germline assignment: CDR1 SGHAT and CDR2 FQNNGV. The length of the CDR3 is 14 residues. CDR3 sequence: CASSLRTRNTEAFF. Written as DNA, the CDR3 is TGTGCCAGCAGCCTCAGGACAAGGAACACTGAAGCTTTCTTT.

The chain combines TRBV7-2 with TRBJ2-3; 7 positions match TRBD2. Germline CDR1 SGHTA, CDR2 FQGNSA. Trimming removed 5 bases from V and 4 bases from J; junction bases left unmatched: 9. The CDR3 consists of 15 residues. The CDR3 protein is CASSPRLASADTQYF. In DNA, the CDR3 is TGTGCCAGCAGCCCGAGACTAGCTAGCGCAGATACGCAGTATTTT.

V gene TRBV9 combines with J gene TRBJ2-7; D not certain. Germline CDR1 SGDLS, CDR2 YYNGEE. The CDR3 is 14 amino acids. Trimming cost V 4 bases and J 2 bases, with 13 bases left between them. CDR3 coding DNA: TGTGCCAGCAGCTCCGGACCTCGGCCCTACGAGCAGTACTTC. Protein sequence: CASSSGPRPYEQYF.

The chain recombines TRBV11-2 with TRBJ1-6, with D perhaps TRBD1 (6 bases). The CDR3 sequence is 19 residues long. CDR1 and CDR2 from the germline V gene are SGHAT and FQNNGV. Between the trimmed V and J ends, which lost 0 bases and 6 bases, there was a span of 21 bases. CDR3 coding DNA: TGTGCCAGCAGCTTAGATTGGGCTAACACAGGGTTTTGTAATTCACCCCTCCACTTT. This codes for CASSLDWANTGFCNSPLHF.

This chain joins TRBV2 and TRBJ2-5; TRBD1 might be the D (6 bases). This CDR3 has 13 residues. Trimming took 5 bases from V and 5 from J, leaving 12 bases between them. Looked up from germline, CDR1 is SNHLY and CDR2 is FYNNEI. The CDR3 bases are TGTGCCAGCAGTCGAGACAGGTTGGAGACCCAGTACTTC. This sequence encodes CASSRDRLETQYF.

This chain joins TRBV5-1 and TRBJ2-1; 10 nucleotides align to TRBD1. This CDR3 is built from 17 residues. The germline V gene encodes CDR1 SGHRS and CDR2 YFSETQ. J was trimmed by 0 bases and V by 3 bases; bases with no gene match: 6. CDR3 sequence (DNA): TGCGCCAGCAGCTCGCCGGGACAGGGGAACTCCTACAATGAGCAGTTCTTC. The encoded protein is CASSSPGQGNSYNEQFF.

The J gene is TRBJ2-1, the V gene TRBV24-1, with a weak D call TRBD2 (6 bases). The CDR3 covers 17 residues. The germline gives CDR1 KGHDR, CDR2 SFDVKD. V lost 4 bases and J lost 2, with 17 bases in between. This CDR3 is CATSDVSGGTTYNEQFF. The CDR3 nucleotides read TGTGCCACCAGTGACGTCTCTGGCGGGACCACCTACAATGAGCAGTTCTTC.

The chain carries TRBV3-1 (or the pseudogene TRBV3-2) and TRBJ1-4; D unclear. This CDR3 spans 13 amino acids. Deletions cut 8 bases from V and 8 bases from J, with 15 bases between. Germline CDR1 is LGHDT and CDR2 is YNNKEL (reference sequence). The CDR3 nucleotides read TGTGCCAGCCGATCGACCGGAGGGGAAAAACTGTTTTTT. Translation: CASRSTGGEKLFF.

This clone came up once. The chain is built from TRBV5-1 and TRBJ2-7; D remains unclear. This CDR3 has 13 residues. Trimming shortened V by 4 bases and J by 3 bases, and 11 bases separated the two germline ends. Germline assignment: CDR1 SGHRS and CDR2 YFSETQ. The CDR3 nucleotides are TGCGCCAGCAGCCCCCTCCCCGACTACGAGCAGTACTTC. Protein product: CASSPLPDYEQYF.

CDR3 loop: CASTIAGSTDTQYF. The CDR3 DNA follows: TGTGCCAGCACAATAGCGGGGTCCACAGATACGCAGTATTTT. The gene calls are TRBV3-1 (or the pseudogene TRBV3-2) and TRBJ2-3, with 8 bases fitting TRBD2. The CDR3 contains 14 residues. Germline-derived CDR1 and CDR2 are LGHDT and YNNKEL (reference sequence). Germline trimming cut 7 bases from V and 2 bases from J; bases unmatched to any gene: 5.

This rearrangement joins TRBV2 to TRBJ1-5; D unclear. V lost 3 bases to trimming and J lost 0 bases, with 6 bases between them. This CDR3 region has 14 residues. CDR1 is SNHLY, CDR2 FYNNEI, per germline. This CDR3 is CASSEADSNQPQHF. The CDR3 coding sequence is TGTGCCAGCAGTGAGGCAGATAGCAATCAGCCCCAGCATTTT.

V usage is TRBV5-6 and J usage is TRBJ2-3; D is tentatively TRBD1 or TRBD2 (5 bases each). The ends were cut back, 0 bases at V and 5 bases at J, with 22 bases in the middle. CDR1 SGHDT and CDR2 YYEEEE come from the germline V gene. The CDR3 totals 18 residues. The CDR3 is CASSLAGTNPLWGDTQYF. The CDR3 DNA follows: TGTGCCAGCAGCTTGGCCGGGACCAACCCTCTTTGGGGAGATACGCAGTATTTT.

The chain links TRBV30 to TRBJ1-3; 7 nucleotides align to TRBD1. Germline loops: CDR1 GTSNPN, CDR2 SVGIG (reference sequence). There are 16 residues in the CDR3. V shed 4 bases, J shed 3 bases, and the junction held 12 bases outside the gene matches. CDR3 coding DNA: TGTGCCTGGACACAACGGGACAGATTTCATGGAAACACCATATATTTT. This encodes CAWTQRDRFHGNTIYF.